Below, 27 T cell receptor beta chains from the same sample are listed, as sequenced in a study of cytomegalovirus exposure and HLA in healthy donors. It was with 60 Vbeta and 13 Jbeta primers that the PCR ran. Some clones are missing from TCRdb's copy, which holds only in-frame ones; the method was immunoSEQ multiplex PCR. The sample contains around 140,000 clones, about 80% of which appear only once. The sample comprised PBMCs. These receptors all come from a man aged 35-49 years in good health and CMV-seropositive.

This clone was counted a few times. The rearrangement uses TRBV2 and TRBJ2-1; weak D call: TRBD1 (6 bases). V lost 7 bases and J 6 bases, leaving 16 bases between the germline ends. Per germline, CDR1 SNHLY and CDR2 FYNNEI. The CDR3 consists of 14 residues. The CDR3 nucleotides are TGTGCCAGCACGGACAGCAAGATTGGCAATGAGCAGTTCTTC. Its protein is CASTDSKIGNEQFF. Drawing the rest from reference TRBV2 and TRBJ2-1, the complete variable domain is EPEVTQTPSHQVTQMGQEVILRCVPISNHLYFYWYRQILGQKVEFLVSFYNNEISEKSEIFDDQFSVERPDGSNFTLKIRSTKLEDSAMYFCASTDSKIGNEQFFGPGTRLTVL.

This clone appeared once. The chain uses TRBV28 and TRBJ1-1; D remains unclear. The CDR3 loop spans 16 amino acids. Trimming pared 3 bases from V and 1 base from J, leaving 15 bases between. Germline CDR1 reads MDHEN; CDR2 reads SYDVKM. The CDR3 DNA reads TGTGCCAGCAGTTTTGCATGGTCAGAGGGGAACACTGAAGCTTTCTTT. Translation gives CASSFAWSEGNTEAFF. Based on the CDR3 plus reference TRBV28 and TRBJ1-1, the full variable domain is DVKVTQSSRYLVKRTGEKVFLECVQDMDHENMFWYRQDPGLGLRLIYFSYDVKMKEKGDIPEGYSVSREKKERFSLILESASTNQTSMYLCASSFAWSEGNTEAFFGQGTRLTVV.

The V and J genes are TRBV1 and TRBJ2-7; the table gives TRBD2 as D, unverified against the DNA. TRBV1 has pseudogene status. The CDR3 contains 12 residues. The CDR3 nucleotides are TGCACCAGCACCCACGGGGGGTACGAGCAGTACTTC. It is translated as CTSTHGGYEQYF.

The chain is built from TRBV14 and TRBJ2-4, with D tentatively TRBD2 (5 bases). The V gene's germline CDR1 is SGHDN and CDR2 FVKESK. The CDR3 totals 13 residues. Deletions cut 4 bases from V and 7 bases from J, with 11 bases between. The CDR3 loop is CASSPFGGNIQYF. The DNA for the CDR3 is TGTGCCAGCAGCCCTTTCGGCGGGAACATTCAGTACTTC.

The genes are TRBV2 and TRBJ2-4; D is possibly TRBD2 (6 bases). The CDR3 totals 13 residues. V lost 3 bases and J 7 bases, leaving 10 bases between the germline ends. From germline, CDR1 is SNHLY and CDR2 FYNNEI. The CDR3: CASSEEGGNIQYF. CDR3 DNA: TGTGCCAGCAGTGAGGAGGGCGGGAACATTCAGTACTTC.

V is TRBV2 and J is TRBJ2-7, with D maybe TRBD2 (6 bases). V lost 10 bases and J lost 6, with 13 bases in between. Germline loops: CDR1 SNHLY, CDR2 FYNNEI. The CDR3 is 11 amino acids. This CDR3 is CATFRGGEQYF. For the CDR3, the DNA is TGTGCCACCTTTCGGGGAGGCGAGCAGTACTTC.

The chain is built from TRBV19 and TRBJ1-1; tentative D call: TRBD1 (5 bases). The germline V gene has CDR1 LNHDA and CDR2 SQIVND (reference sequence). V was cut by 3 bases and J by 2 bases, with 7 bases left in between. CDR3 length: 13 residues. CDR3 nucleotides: TGTGCCAGTAGTATGCAGGGAAACACTGAAGCTTTCTTT. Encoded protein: CASSMQGNTEAFF.

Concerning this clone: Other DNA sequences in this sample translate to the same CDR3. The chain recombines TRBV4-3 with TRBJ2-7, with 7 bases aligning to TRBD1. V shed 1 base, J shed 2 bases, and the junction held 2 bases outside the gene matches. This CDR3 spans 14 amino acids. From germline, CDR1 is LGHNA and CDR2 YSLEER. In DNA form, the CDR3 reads TGCGCCAGCAGCCAAGGGCAGGGGGCCTACGAGCAGTACTTC. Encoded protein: CASSQGQGAYEQYF.

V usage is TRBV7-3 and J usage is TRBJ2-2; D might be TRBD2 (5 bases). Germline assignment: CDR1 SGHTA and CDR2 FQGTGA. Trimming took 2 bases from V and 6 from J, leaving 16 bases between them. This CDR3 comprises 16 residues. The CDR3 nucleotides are TGTGCCAGCAGCTTAGAGCCGGCTAGCTTTGCCGGGGAGCTGTTTTTT. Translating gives CASSLEPASFAGELFF.

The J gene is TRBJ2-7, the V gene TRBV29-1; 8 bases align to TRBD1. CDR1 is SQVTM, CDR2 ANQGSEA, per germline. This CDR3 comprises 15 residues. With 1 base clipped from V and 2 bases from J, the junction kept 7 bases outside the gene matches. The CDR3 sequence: CSVEGRQGTTYEQYF. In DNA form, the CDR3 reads TGCAGCGTTGAAGGGCGACAGGGGACCACCTACGAGCAGTACTTC.

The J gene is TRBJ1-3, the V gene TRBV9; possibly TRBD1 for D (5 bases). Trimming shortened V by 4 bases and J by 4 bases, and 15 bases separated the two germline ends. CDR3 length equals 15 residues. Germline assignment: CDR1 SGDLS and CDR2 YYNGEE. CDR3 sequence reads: CASSPPGVLGNTIYF. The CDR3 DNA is TGTGCCAGCAGCCCCCCGGGGGTACTGGGAAACACCATATATTTT.

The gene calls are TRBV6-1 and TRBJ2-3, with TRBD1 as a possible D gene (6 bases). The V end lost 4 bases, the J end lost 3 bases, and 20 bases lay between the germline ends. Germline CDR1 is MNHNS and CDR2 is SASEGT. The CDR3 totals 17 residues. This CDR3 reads CASSGGIWGQGTDTQYF. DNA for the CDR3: TGTGCCAGCAGTGGGGGTATATGGGGGCAAGGGACAGATACGCAGTATTTT.

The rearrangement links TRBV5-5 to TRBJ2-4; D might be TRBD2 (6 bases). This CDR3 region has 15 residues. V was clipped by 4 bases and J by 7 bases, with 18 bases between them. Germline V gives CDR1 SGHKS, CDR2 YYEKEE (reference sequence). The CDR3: CASSPPDSRGNIQYF. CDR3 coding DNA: TGTGCCAGCAGCCCCCCGGATTCCCGGGGGAACATTCAGTACTTC.

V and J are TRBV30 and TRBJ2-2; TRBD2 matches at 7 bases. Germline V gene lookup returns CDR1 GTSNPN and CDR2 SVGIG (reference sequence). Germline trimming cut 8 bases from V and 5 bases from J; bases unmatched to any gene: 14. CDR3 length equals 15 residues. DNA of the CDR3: TGTGCCGCACCTGGTCCGGGAGGTGGGACCGGGGAGCTGTTTTTT. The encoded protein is CAAPGPGGGTGELFF.

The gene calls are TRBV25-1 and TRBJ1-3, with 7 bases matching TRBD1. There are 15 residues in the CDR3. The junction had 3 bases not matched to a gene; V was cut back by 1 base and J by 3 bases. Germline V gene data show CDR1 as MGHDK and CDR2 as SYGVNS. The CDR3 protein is CASSELGGYGNTIYF. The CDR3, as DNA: TGTGCCAGCAGTGAATTAGGGGGCTATGGAAACACCATATATTTT.

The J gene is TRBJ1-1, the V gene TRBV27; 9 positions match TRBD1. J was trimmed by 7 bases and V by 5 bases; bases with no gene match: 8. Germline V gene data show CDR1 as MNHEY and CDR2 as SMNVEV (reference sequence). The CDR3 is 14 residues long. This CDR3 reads CASSTRDREGEAFF. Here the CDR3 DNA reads TGTGCCAGCAGTACCCGGGACAGGGAGGGTGAAGCTTTCTTT.

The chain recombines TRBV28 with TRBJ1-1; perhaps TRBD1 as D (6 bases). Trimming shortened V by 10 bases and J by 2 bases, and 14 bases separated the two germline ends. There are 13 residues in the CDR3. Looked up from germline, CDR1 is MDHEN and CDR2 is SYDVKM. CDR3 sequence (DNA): TGTGCCATCCTCGACAGGACTAACACTGAAGCTTTCTTT. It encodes CAILDRTNTEAFF.

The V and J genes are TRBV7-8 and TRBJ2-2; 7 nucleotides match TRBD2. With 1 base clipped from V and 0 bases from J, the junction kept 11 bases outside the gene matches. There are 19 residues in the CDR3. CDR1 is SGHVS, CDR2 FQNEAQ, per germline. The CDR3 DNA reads TGTGCCAGCAGCTTAGGACTGAGCGGGGCGAGTTCGAACACCGGGGAGCTGTTTTTT. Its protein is CASSLGLSGASSNTGELFF.

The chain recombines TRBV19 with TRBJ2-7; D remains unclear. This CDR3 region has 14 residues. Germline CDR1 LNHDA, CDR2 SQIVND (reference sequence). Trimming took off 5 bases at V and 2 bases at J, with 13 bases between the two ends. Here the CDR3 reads CASSHQLSAYEQYF. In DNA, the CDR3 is TGTGCCAGTAGTCACCAACTCTCGGCCTACGAGCAGTACTTC.

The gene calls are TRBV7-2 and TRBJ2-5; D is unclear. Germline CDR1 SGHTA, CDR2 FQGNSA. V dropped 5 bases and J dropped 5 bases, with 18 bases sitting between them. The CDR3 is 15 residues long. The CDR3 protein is CASSAGPTLLETQYF. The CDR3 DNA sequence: TGTGCCAGCAGCGCCGGTCCCACGTTGTTGGAGACCCAGTACTTC.

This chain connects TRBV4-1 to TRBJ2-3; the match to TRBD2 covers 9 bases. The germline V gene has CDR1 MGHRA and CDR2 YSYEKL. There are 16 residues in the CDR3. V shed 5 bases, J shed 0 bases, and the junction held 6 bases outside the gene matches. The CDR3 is CASSFGTSRSTDTQYF. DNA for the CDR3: TGCGCCAGCAGCTTTGGGACTAGCCGCAGCACAGATACGCAGTATTTT.

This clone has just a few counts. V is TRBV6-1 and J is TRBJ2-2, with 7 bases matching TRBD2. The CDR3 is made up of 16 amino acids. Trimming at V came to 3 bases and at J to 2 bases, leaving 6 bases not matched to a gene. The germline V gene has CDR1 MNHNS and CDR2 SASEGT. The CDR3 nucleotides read TGTGCCAGCAGTGATGGGTGGGAGGGAAACACCGGGGAGCTGTTTTTT. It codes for CASSDGWEGNTGELFF.

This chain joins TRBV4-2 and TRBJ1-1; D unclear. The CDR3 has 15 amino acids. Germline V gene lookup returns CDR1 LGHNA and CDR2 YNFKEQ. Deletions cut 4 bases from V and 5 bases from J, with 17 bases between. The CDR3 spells CASSPAGHPGTEAFF. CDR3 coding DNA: TGTGCCAGCAGCCCTGCCGGCCACCCGGGGACTGAAGCTTTCTTT.

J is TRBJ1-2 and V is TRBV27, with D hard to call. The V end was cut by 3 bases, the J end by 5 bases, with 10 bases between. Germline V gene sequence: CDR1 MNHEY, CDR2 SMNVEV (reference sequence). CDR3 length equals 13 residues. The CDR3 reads CASSFSAEYGYTF. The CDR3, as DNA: TGTGCCAGCAGTTTTTCGGCGGAGTATGGCTACACCTTC.

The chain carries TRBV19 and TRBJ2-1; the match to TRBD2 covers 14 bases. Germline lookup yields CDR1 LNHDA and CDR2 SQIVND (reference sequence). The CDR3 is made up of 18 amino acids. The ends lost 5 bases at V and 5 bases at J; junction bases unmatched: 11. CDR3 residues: CASSPRLAGGPGDNEQFF. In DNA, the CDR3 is TGTGCCAGTAGTCCCCGACTAGCGGGAGGGCCGGGGGACAATGAGCAGTTCTTC.

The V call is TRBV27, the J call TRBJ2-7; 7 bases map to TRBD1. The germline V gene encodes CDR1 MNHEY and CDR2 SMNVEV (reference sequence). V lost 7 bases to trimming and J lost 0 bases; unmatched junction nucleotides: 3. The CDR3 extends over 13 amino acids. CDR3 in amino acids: CASKQGSSYEQYF. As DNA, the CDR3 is TGTGCCAGCAAACAGGGGAGCTCCTACGAGCAGTACTTC.

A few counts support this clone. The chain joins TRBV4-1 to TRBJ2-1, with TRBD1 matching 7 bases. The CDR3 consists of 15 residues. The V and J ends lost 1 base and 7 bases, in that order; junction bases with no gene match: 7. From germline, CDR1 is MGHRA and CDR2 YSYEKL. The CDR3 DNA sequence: TGCGCCAGCAGCCAAGTACTAACCAGGGGGAATGAGCAGTTCTTC. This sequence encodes CASSQVLTRGNEQFF.